This T cell receptor (beta chain) was sequenced for a study of shared clonotypes between healthy human individuals. About the study: Serving as donors were two women and a few men, whose ages spanned 18 to 49. CD4 naive cells filled three plates per donor, CD4 memory three, CD8 naive two and CD8 memory one. Study-wide findings and caveats: Naive subsets, compared against memory subsets, generally had larger estimated richness values.

Germline V lookup: CDR1 SGHKS, CDR2 YYEKEE (reference sequence). The V end lost 3 bases, the J end lost 3 bases, and 13 bases lay between the germline ends. The CDR3 covers 14 residues. Profiling relied on immunoSEQ multiplex PCR, and the TCRdb table lists in-frame clones only, not all of them. The sample comprises roughly 1.4 million clones, 98% of which are singletons, and roughly 0.36% rests with the top ten. This clone was observed a single time. Its specificity is unknown. The receptor was derived from a man between 25 and 39 years old in good health. The rearrangement joins TRBV5-5 to TRBJ2-7; possible D gene TRBD2, 6 bases. The sequencing sample was made of naive CD4+ T cells sorted from blood. Subset described: CD45RA+ positively selected. Here the CDR3 reads CASSSSSDRYEQYF. The CDR3 DNA reads TGTGCCAGCAGCTCGTCTAGCGACCGCTACGAGCAGTACTTC.